Below are 29 T cell receptor beta chains sequenced from a single sample in a study of early T cells in non-severe SARS-CoV-2 infection. Via MiXCR, TCRdb re-called the 5' RACE reads, giving one row per CDR3 protein. The sample includes 50,000 to 75,000 distinct CDR3 sequences, approximately 9.2% of them seen just once. Specimen: whole blood, collected at baseline. Every receptor here comes from an adult who was a healthcare worker with PCR-confirmed SARS-CoV-2 infection or an uninfected control (not recorded which).

At least ten counts were recorded for this clonotype. The rearrangement uses TRBV6-6 and TRBJ1-6, with 9 bases aligning to TRBD1. J gave up 6 bases and V 5 bases, and 8 bases lay outside the gene matches. Germline V CDR1 and CDR2: MNHNY, SVGAGI (reference sequence). The CDR3 runs to 16 residues. CDR3 residues: CASSPHRTGVNSPLHF. The CDR3 coding sequence is TGTGCCAGCAGTCCTCATCGGACAGGGGTTAATTCACCCCTCCACTTT.

V is TRBV10-2 and J is TRBJ2-4; D gene ambiguous. Germline assignment: CDR1 WSHSY and CDR2 SAAADI. The CDR3 length is 13 residues. V lost 10 bases, J lost 0 bases, and 10 bases lay in between. The CDR3 loop reads CAIQDLAKNIQYF. CDR3 DNA sequence: TGCGCCATCCAAGACCTAGCCAAAAACATTCAGTACTTC.

This clonotype has at least ten counts. This sequence joins TRBV6-5 and TRBJ2-3; D possibly corresponds to TRBD2 (7 bases). This CDR3 has 18 residues. Germline loops: CDR1 MNHEY, CDR2 SVGAGI. V dropped 5 bases and J dropped 5 bases, with 26 bases sitting between them. The CDR3 is CASSRLGGARGERDTQYF. Written as DNA, the CDR3 is TGTGCCAGCAGTCGCTTAGGGGGGGCCCGCGGGGAGAGAGATACGCAGTATTTT.

This clonotype was seen repeatedly, ten times or more. The chain uses TRBV29-1 and TRBJ2-3; D is perhaps TRBD1 (5 bases). V was trimmed by 7 bases and J by 1 base, leaving 15 bases between them. Germline CDR1 SQVTM, CDR2 ANQGSEA. CDR3 length equals 14 residues. This CDR3 reads CSAAKGVGTDTQYF. In DNA form, the CDR3 reads TGCAGCGCCGCGAAAGGGGTGGGCACAGATACGCAGTATTTT.

J is TRBJ1-3 and V is TRBV12-3 or TRBV12-4; D not certain. The CDR3 spans 14 residues. The germline V and J ends were trimmed by 5 bases and 0 bases, with 8 bases remaining between them. The CDR3 sequence: CASSEQNSGNTIYF. The CDR3 nucleotides are TGTGCCAGCAGTGAACAGAACTCTGGAAACACCATATATTTT.

This clonotype was detected many times. The chain employs TRBV7-6 and TRBJ1-4, with D unresolved. The CDR3 is made up of 15 amino acids. Germline CDR1 is SGHVS and CDR2 is FNYEAQ. V lost 5 bases and J 8 bases, leaving 18 bases between the germline ends. The CDR3 sequence is CASSPDPLVHEKLFF. The CDR3 nucleotides read TGTGCCAGCAGCCCCGACCCACTCGTACACGAAAAACTGTTTTTT.

In its sample, this clonotype was seen many times. The chain is built from TRBV12-3 or TRBV12-4 and TRBJ1-2; no definite D call. The length of the CDR3 is 13 residues. V was cut by 3 bases and J by 4 bases, with 9 bases left in between. CDR3 in amino acids: CASSLVAGYGYTF. The CDR3 nucleotides read TGTGCCAGCAGTTTGGTGGCGGGCTATGGCTACACCTTC.

This clonotype was counted between two and nine times. The genes are TRBV7-2 and TRBJ2-5; tentatively, D is TRBD2 (6 bases). Germline assignment: CDR1 SGHTA and CDR2 FQGNSA. The CDR3 runs to 13 residues. The V end lost 1 base, the J end lost 7 bases, and 10 bases lay between the germline ends. CDR3: CASSLGLEGTQYF. In DNA form, the CDR3 reads TGTGCCAGCAGCTTAGGACTGGAGGGGACCCAGTACTTC.

This clonotype was counted a few times. This chain joins TRBV18 and TRBJ2-6, with 7 positions matching TRBD2. The CDR3 contains 15 residues. CDR1 is KGHSH and CDR2 is LQKENI in the germline V gene. Trimming at V came to 6 bases and at J to 0 bases, leaving 2 bases not matched to a gene. CDR3 coding DNA: TGTGCCAGCTCCAGCGGGATCTCTGGGGCCAACGTCCTGACTTTC. This codes for CASSSGISGANVLTF.

The V call is TRBV7-3, the J call TRBJ2-3, with TRBD2 matching 15 bases. The length of the CDR3 is 16 residues. From germline, CDR1 is SGHTA and CDR2 FQGTGA. The junction had 7 bases not matched to a gene; V was cut back by 5 bases and J by 7 bases. The CDR3 DNA sequence: TGTGCCAGCAGCCCGGGACTAGCGGGAGGAGGGTATACGCAGTATTTT. Its translation: CASSPGLAGGGYTQYF.

This rearrangement joins TRBV2 to TRBJ2-3, with D perhaps given as TRBD1 or TRBD2 (5 bases each). The germline V and J ends were trimmed by 8 bases and 2 bases, with 11 bases remaining between them. CDR1 and CDR2 (germline): SNHLY, FYNNEI. The CDR3 is 13 amino acids. This CDR3 is CASEGFATDTQYF. As DNA, the CDR3 is TGTGCCAGCGAGGGGTTCGCCACAGATACGCAGTATTTT. Filled out from reference TRBV2 and TRBJ2-3, the complete variable domain reads EPEVTQTPSHQVTQMGQEVILRCVPISNHLYFYWYRQILGQKVEFLVSFYNNEISEKSEIFDDQFSVERPDGSNFTLKIRSTKLEDSAMYFCASEGFATDTQYFGPGTRLTVL.

This clonotype was seen more than once but under ten times. The V gene is TRBV10-3, the J gene TRBJ1-1, with unresolved D. Germline lookup yields CDR1 ENHRY and CDR2 SYGVKD. V was trimmed by 3 bases and J by 2 bases, leaving 10 bases between them. The CDR3 length is 14 residues. CDR3 loop: CAISDSGGNTEAFF. Here the CDR3 DNA reads TGTGCCATCAGTGATTCGGGAGGAAACACTGAAGCTTTCTTT.

This clonotype was seen at least ten times. The chain joins TRBV7-3 to TRBJ1-1; D is uncertain. The CDR3 length is 13 residues. V shed 0 bases and J shed 6 bases, with 8 bases lying between them. Germline assignment: CDR1 SGHTA and CDR2 FQGTGA. The CDR3 region has the DNA TGTGCCAGCAGCTTAACGGGGTACGCTGAAGCTTTCTTT. Residues: CASSLTGYAEAFF.

This clonotype was counted between two and nine times. This chain links TRBV13 with TRBJ2-5, with 7 bases aligning to TRBD1. This CDR3 region has 13 residues. The V segment lost 5 bases and the J segment 4 bases; nucleotides outside the gene matches: 4. Germline assignment: CDR1 PRHDT and CDR2 FYEKMQ (reference sequence). CDR3 nucleotide sequence: TGTGCCAGCAGCCTAAGACAGGGAGAGACCCAGTACTTC. Translating it yields CASSLRQGETQYF.

The V and J genes are TRBV5-4 and TRBJ1-5; possibly TRBD1 for D (6 bases). This CDR3 spans 22 amino acids. Trimming took off 1 base at V and 1 base at J, with 30 bases between the two ends. CDR1 and CDR2 (germline): SGHNT, YYREEE (reference sequence). DNA for the CDR3: TGTGCCAGCAGCTTGCGCATGAGCTGGAGTCTTTACAGGGCGAAGAGCAATCAGCCCCAGCATTTT. This codes for CASSLRMSWSLYRAKSNQPQHF.

The CDR3: CARSLKIWVNTEAFF. CDR3 nucleotide sequence: TGTGCCAGAAGCTTGAAGATTTGGGTGAACACTGAAGCTTTCTTT. This sequence joins TRBV5-3 and TRBJ1-1, with unresolved D. TRBV5-3 is flagged as an ORF with uncertain function. V dropped 1 base and J dropped 0 bases, with 10 bases sitting between them. The CDR3 loop spans 15 amino acids.

This clonotype came up a few times. The chain links TRBV7-9 to TRBJ2-1, with 11 bases that match TRBD2. The ends lost 5 bases at V and 9 bases at J; junction bases unmatched: 15. This CDR3 is 17 amino acids long. Germline V gene sequence: CDR1 SEHNR, CDR2 FQNEAQ (reference sequence). The CDR3 spells CASSPRLAGYNIGEQFF. CDR3 DNA: TGTGCCAGCAGCCCCCGACTAGCGGGATATAACATCGGTGAGCAGTTCTTC.

The chain has TRBV27 and TRBJ2-1; no firm D call. V was shortened by 4 bases and J by 8 bases, with 9 bases between the two germline ends. The CDR3 covers 12 residues. Per germline, CDR1 MNHEY and CDR2 SMNVEV (reference sequence). The CDR3: CASSSRYDEQFF. The CDR3 nucleotides read TGTGCCAGCAGTTCGCGGTACGATGAGCAGTTCTTC.

This clonotype was seen a few times. The chain links TRBV5-1 to TRBJ2-1; no clear D gene. The ends were cut back, 6 bases at V and 6 bases at J, with 10 bases in the middle. Germline CDR1 reads SGHRS; CDR2 reads YFSETQ. The CDR3 consists of 12 residues. The CDR3 protein is CASTRTRNEQFF. The CDR3 DNA is TGCGCCAGCACCAGAACCCGCAATGAGCAGTTCTTC.

Comment on this clonotype: An end of the junction differs from the germline gene, which may be a read error. The chain has TRBV13 and TRBJ1-1; 9 positions match TRBD1. This CDR3 has 13 amino acids. CDR1 and CDR2 from the germline V gene are PRHDT and FYEKMQ (reference sequence). This CDR3 reads CAGSSGQGAEAFF. As DNA, the CDR3 is TGTGCCGGCAGCTCGGGACAGGGCGCTGAAGCTTTCTTT.

The chain uses TRBV7-2 and TRBJ1-3; D is ambiguous. Trimming stripped 3 bases from V and 0 bases from J, with 9 bases between. The CDR3 loop spans 15 amino acids. Germline loops: CDR1 SGHTA, CDR2 FQGNSA. DNA of the CDR3: TGTGCCAGCAGCTTGCAACTGATCTCTGGAAACACCATATATTTT. Translated, it gives CASSLQLISGNTIYF.

By proportion, this clonotype is medium-sized. This chain uses TRBV27 with TRBJ2-5, with D uncertain. Between the trimmed V and J ends, which lost 5 bases and 1 base, there was a span of 11 bases. The CDR3 spans 14 residues. Germline loops: CDR1 MNHEY, CDR2 SMNVEV (reference sequence). CDR3 protein: CASSPTTPQETQYF. The CDR3 bases are TGTGCCAGCAGTCCAACCACTCCCCAAGAGACCCAGTACTTC.

At least ten counts were recorded for this clonotype. The chain joins TRBV10-3 to TRBJ1-2; possible D gene TRBD1, 5 bases. The germline CDR1 and CDR2 sequences are ENHRY and SYGVKD. V gave up 10 bases and J gave up 3 bases, with 15 bases separating them. The CDR3 covers 13 residues. The CDR3 region is CATTKDNYYGYTF. DNA of the CDR3: TGTGCCACCACGAAGGACAATTACTATGGCTACACCTTC.

In its sample, this clonotype was seen a few times. The CDR3: CSVVAQGARYEQYF. In nucleotides, the CDR3 is TGCAGCGTTGTAGCACAGGGGGCTCGGTACGAGCAGTACTTC. The genes are TRBV29-1 and TRBJ2-7, with 9 bases lining up with TRBD1. This CDR3 is built from 14 residues. Looked up from germline, CDR1 is SQVTM and CDR2 is ANQGSEA. V lost 4 bases and J lost 4; bases outside the gene matches: 8.

This chain connects TRBV28 to TRBJ2-7, with D unclear. Trimming shortened V by 3 bases and J by 4 bases, and 16 bases separated the two germline ends. CDR3 length: 15 amino acids. Germline CDR1 MDHEN, CDR2 SYDVKM. The CDR3 nucleotides read TGTGCCAGCAGTTTCGGCTCGCAAGGAATTTACGAGCAGTACTTC. Residues: CASSFGSQGIYEQYF.

This clonotype has just a few counts. The CDR3 protein is CASSLAGESTDTQYF. The CDR3 DNA reads TGTGCCAGCAGCCTAGCGGGAGAGTCCACAGATACGCAGTATTTT. The gene calls are TRBV11-2 and TRBJ2-3; 10 bases agree with TRBD2. Germline CDR1 is SGHAT and CDR2 is FQNNGV. With 5 bases clipped from V and 2 bases from J, the junction kept 4 bases outside the gene matches. The CDR3 has 15 amino acids.

In this sample, this clonotype turned up many times. The rearrangement joins TRBV7-8 to TRBJ2-7; the D is unclear. The CDR3 covers 13 residues. Germline assignment: CDR1 SGHVS and CDR2 FQNEAQ. The germline V and J ends were trimmed by 0 bases and 3 bases, with 6 bases remaining between them. CDR3 sequence: CASSLAPFYEQYF. The CDR3 DNA reads TGTGCCAGCAGCTTAGCCCCTTTCTACGAGCAGTACTTC.

This clonotype was counted a few times. CDR3 residues: CASRREGRTDTQYF. CDR3 coding DNA: TGTGCCAGCAGGCGGGAGGGCAGGACAGATACGCAGTATTTT. This rearrangement joins TRBV6-1 to TRBJ2-3; TRBD2 matches at 9 bases. This CDR3 comprises 14 residues. J lost 3 bases, V lost 6 bases, and 4 bases had no gene match. Germline V gives CDR1 MNHNS, CDR2 SASEGT.

V gene TRBV11-3 combines with J gene TRBJ2-5, with 9 positions matching TRBD2. The CDR3 contains 16 residues. The ends lost 5 bases at V and 5 bases at J; junction bases unmatched: 12. Per germline, CDR1 SGHNT and CDR2 YENEEA. The CDR3 sequence is CASSRTSREGLETQYF. CDR3 nucleotide sequence: TGTGCCAGCAGCCGCACCTCGCGGGAGGGCCTGGAGACCCAGTACTTC. Complete variable domain (other parts from reference TRBV11-3 and TRBJ2-5): EAGVVQSPRYKIIEKKQPVAFWCNPISGHNTLYWYLQNLGQGPELLIRYENEEAVDDSQLPKDRFSAERLKGVDSTLKIQPAELGDSAVYLCASSRTSREGLETQYFGPGTRLLVL.